The 32 T cell receptor beta chains below were found in one sample sequenced in a study of cytomegalovirus exposure and HLA in healthy donors. PCR amplification relied on 60 Vbeta primers (plus 13 Jbeta primers). The method was immunoSEQ multiplex PCR; TCRdb's version includes in-frame clones alone and lacks a portion of them. The data contain roughly 100,000 clones, roughly three fifths of them singletons. The specimen was PBMCs. The receptors shown here come from a man aged 30-40 years in good health and CMV-seropositive.

V gene TRBV7-2 combines with J gene TRBJ2-2; 7 nucleotides match TRBD2. CDR1 and CDR2 from the germline V gene are SGHTA and FQGNSA. This CDR3 comprises 14 residues. V shed 5 bases and J 6 bases; nucleotides not matched to a gene: 6. CDR3 in DNA: TGTGCCAGCAGCCGCGGACTAGACGCCGGGGAGCTGTTTTTT. Translation: CASSRGLDAGELFF.

This clone was counted a few times. V is TRBV19 and J is TRBJ2-1, with D perhaps TRBD2 (5 bases). The V end was cut by 10 bases, the J end by 12 bases, with 19 bases between. CDR3 size: 12 residues. Germline V CDR1 and CDR2: LNHDA, SQIVND (reference sequence). CDR3 nucleotides: TGTGCCACAAACGGGATTGGACTTAGGCAGTTCTTC. Translation gives CATNGIGLRQFF.

The rearrangement uses TRBV5-1 and TRBJ1-3; D ambiguous. V was cut by 3 bases and J by 9 bases, with 13 bases left in between. This CDR3 is 13 amino acids long. CDR1 and CDR2 (germline): SGHRS, YFSETQ. The CDR3 sequence is CASSSEVGSTIYF. The DNA for the CDR3 is TGCGCCAGCAGCTCGGAAGTGGGGAGCACCATATATTTT.

V usage is TRBV14 and J usage is TRBJ2-5; TRBD2 matches at 8 bases. J was trimmed by 5 bases and V by 1 base; bases with no gene match: 3. The CDR3 is 14 residues long. The germline V gene encodes CDR1 SGHDN and CDR2 FVKESK. This CDR3 is CASSQGAGAETQYF. CDR3 DNA: TGTGCCAGCAGCCAAGGAGCGGGGGCTGAGACCCAGTACTTC.

The V gene is TRBV10-3, the J gene TRBJ1-5; the match to TRBD1 covers 9 bases. This CDR3 has 16 amino acids. V was pared by 6 bases and J by 0 bases, with 6 bases of the junction left unmatched. Germline V gives CDR1 ENHRY, CDR2 SYGVKD. CDR3 nucleotides: TGTGCCATCAGCACAGGGGGCCCTTATAGCAATCAGCCCCAGCATTTT. It specifies CAISTGGPYSNQPQHF.

The V gene is TRBV2, the J gene TRBJ2-1, with D possibly matching TRBD2 (5 bases). The ends were cut back, 7 bases at V and 5 bases at J, with 18 bases in the middle. The CDR3 consists of 15 residues. The germline V gene has CDR1 SNHLY and CDR2 FYNNEI. The CDR3 DNA is TGTGCCAGCACCAAAAATGGACTGGCAAACAATGAGCAGTTCTTC. As protein: CASTKNGLANNEQFF.

This chain's CDR3 is CASRAGTDNTEAFF. CDR3 DNA: TGTGCCAGTAGAGCCGGGACAGATAACACTGAAGCTTTCTTT. The chain is built from TRBV19 and TRBJ1-1; the match to TRBD1 covers 7 bases. The CDR3 totals 14 residues. The ends lost 6 bases at V and 2 bases at J; junction bases unmatched: 6. Germline-derived CDR1 and CDR2 are LNHDA and SQIVND (reference sequence).

The rearrangement links TRBV7-9 to TRBJ1-6, with D uncertain. The CDR3 consists of 17 residues. With 5 bases removed from V and 0 bases from J, the gap between germline ends came to 14 bases. Per the germline V gene, CDR1 is SEHNR and CDR2 is FQNEAQ (reference sequence). CDR3 amino acids: CASSKDAPGSYNSPLHF. Written as DNA, the CDR3 is TGTGCCAGCAGCAAAGACGCCCCGGGCTCCTATAATTCACCCCTCCACTTT.

This clone was seen a handful of times. The sample has other DNA sequences that encode this CDR3 too. This chain links TRBV5-1 with TRBJ2-1; 8 bases align to TRBD2. The CDR3 loop spans 14 amino acids. Germline-derived CDR1 and CDR2 are SGHRS and YFSETQ. The junction had 4 bases not matched to a gene; V was cut back by 2 bases and J by 6 bases. CDR3 sequence: CASSLSGGSNEQFF. Written as DNA, the CDR3 is TGCGCCAGCAGCTTAAGCGGGGGATCCAATGAGCAGTTCTTC.

The CDR3 region is CASKSYATDTQYF. In DNA form, the CDR3 reads TGTGCCAGCAAATCCTACGCCACAGATACGCAGTATTTT. The chain links TRBV27 to TRBJ2-3; unclear D gene. The germline CDR1 and CDR2 sequences are MNHEY and SMNVEV (reference sequence). The V gene lost 7 bases and the J gene lost 2 bases, with 10 bases spanning the gap. CDR3 length equals 13 residues.

This clone appeared a single time. The V call is TRBV5-6, the J call TRBJ2-1; D might be TRBD1 (6 bases). CDR1 and CDR2 (germline): SGHDT, YYEEEE. This CDR3 comprises 16 residues. V lost 5 bases and J lost 5, with 20 bases in between. The CDR3 region is CASSSLSGQRDNEQFF. In nucleotides, the CDR3 is TGTGCCAGCAGTAGCTTGTCTGGACAGCGAGACAATGAGCAGTTCTTC.

V and J are TRBV14 and TRBJ1-1; 7 bases agree with TRBD1. The CDR3 has 16 amino acids. The germline gives CDR1 SGHDN, CDR2 FVKESK. V lost 0 bases to trimming and J lost 1 base; unmatched junction nucleotides: 5. This chain's CDR3 is CASSQDQGTANTEAFF. The CDR3 DNA sequence: TGTGCCAGCAGCCAAGATCAGGGGACAGCGAACACTGAAGCTTTCTTT.

This clone was picked up a small number of times. This chain links TRBV4-1 with TRBJ1-4, with a weak D call TRBD1 (5 bases). The germline V gene has CDR1 MGHRA and CDR2 YSYEKL. Between the trimmed V and J ends, which lost 0 bases and 8 bases, there was a span of 13 bases. The CDR3 sequence is 15 residues long. CDR3 DNA sequence: TGCGCCAGCAGCCAAGATGAAGGCCCAGGGGAAAAACTGTTTTTT. It encodes CASSQDEGPGEKLFF.

The chain couples TRBV20-1 to TRBJ2-7; D perhaps matches TRBD2 (5 bases). This CDR3 is built from 11 residues. Germline V lookup: CDR1 DFQATT, CDR2 SNEGSKA (reference sequence). Trimming took 0 bases from V and 12 from J, leaving 12 bases between them. The CDR3: CSARDLPEVYF. CDR3 DNA sequence: TGCAGTGCTAGAGATTTGCCGGAGGTGTACTTC.

This chain uses TRBV19 with TRBJ2-3; 7 nucleotides line up with TRBD2. Germline loops: CDR1 LNHDA, CDR2 SQIVND (reference sequence). With V trimmed by 2 bases and J by 0 bases, 2 bases remained unmatched. This CDR3 region has 15 residues. CDR3 coding DNA: TGTGCCAGTAGTATACTAGCGGCTAGCACAGATACGCAGTATTTT. Amino acid sequence: CASSILAASTDTQYF.

The V call is TRBV4-1, the J call TRBJ2-7; no reliable D call. Germline assignment: CDR1 MGHRA and CDR2 YSYEKL. The CDR3 covers 14 residues. Trimming cost V 1 base and J 1 base, with 8 bases left between them. The CDR3: CASSQAEASYEQYF. CDR3 nucleotide sequence: TGCGCCAGCAGCCAAGCCGAGGCTTCCTACGAGCAGTACTTC.

This clone has only a few counts. The chain combines TRBV5-6 with TRBJ2-5, with TRBD2 matching 10 bases. V lost 0 bases, J lost 5 bases, and 7 bases stayed unmatched. The germline CDR1 and CDR2 sequences are SGHDT and YYEEEE. This CDR3 contains 16 residues. In nucleotides, the CDR3 is TGTGCCAGCAGCTTGGCTCCAGCGGGGGGGCGCGAGACCCAGTACTTC. It encodes CASSLAPAGGRETQYF.

J is TRBJ1-2 and V is TRBV6-5; D gene uncertain. Germline CDR1 MNHEY, CDR2 SVGAGI. CDR3 size: 14 residues. The V end was cut by 0 bases, the J end by 3 bases, with 8 bases between. CDR3 sequence: CASSYSPGDYGYTF. The CDR3 nucleotides are TGTGCCAGCAGTTACTCCCCCGGGGACTATGGCTACACCTTC.

This clone was picked up a small number of times. The V call is TRBV13, the J call TRBJ2-7; TRBD2 aligns across 7 bases. Germline V lookup: CDR1 PRHDT, CDR2 FYEKMQ (reference sequence). The trim removed 6 bases at V and 3 bases at J, leaving 5 bases unmatched. CDR3 length: 13 amino acids. The CDR3 spells CASRYGGSYEQYF. CDR3 coding DNA: TGTGCCAGCAGGTACGGGGGGAGCTACGAGCAGTACTTC.

The sample holds one count of this clone. This rearrangement joins TRBV5-1 to TRBJ1-3; D not certain. Looked up from germline, CDR1 is SGHRS and CDR2 is YFSETQ. CDR3 length: 13 amino acids. V was shortened by 2 bases and J by 2 bases, with 5 bases between the two germline ends. Here the CDR3 reads CASSLQPGNTIYF. CDR3 sequence (DNA): TGCGCCAGCAGCTTACAGCCTGGAAACACCATATATTTT.

V gene TRBV5-5 combines with J gene TRBJ1-2, with D possibly matching TRBD1 (5 bases). Between the trimmed V and J ends, which lost 5 bases and 4 bases, there was a span of 21 bases. Germline assignment: CDR1 SGHKS and CDR2 YYEKEE (reference sequence). The CDR3 has 16 residues. The CDR3 DNA reads TGTGCCAGCAGAGAACACCCGGGACTCATCACCTATGGCTACACCTTC. Amino acid sequence: CASREHPGLITYGYTF.

The V call is TRBV19, the J call TRBJ1-2, with D perhaps TRBD1 (5 bases). This CDR3 region has 15 residues. The germline V gene encodes CDR1 LNHDA and CDR2 SQIVND (reference sequence). Trimming pared 1 base from V and 0 bases from J, leaving 9 bases between. CDR3: CASSIAGGSNYGYTF. In nucleotides, the CDR3 is TGTGCCAGTAGTATAGCGGGGGGATCTAACTATGGCTACACCTTC.

The chain combines TRBV2 with TRBJ1-1, with 10 positions matching TRBD1. V shed 6 bases and J 3 bases; nucleotides not matched to a gene: 13. Germline CDR1 SNHLY, CDR2 FYNNEI. This CDR3 has 17 residues. For the CDR3, the DNA is TGTGCCAGCAGCCCTCCGGGACAGGGGAAGGGCGACACTGAAGCTTTCTTT. This translates into CASSPPGQGKGDTEAFF.

V usage is TRBV6-5 and J usage is TRBJ1-2, with 7 bases aligning to TRBD1. In germline, CDR1 is MNHEY, CDR2 SVGAGI. V gave up 2 bases and J gave up 10 bases; unmatched junction bases: 4. The CDR3 is made up of 12 amino acids. CDR3 amino acids: CASSYDRAIYTF. In DNA, the CDR3 is TGTGCCAGCAGTTACGACAGGGCAATCTACACCTTC.

This clone has just a few counts. The chain couples TRBV7-9 to TRBJ2-5; D is possibly TRBD1 (6 bases). Between the trimmed V and J ends, which lost 6 bases and 2 bases, there was a span of 16 bases. Germline V gene sequence: CDR1 SEHNR, CDR2 FQNEAQ (reference sequence). CDR3 length: 15 amino acids. DNA for the CDR3: TGTGCCAGCAGTTCAACGAGACAGGTTCAAGAGACCCAGTACTTC. Amino acid sequence: CASSSTRQVQETQYF.

This rearrangement joins TRBV18 to TRBJ1-2, with a possible D match to TRBD1 (5 bases). Germline loops: CDR1 KGHSH, CDR2 LQKENI. The CDR3 is made up of 15 amino acids. The V end was cut by 1 base, the J end by 4 bases, with 13 bases between. The CDR3 loop is CASSPRGDSPYGYTF. CDR3 sequence (DNA): TGTGCCAGCTCACCACGCGGCGACAGCCCCTATGGCTACACCTTC.

This clone was counted a single time. The chain couples TRBV4-1 to TRBJ2-5; 8 bases are shared with TRBD2. This CDR3 comprises 17 residues. Germline lookup yields CDR1 MGHRA and CDR2 YSYEKL. The V segment lost 0 bases and the J segment 5 bases; nucleotides outside the gene matches: 11. This CDR3 reads CASSQDLARGGGETQYF. In DNA, the CDR3 is TGCGCCAGCAGCCAAGATCTTGCCCGGGGGGGCGGTGAGACCCAGTACTTC.

The chain couples TRBV30 to TRBJ1-1, with 8 bases aligning to TRBD1. V was pared by 5 bases and J by 3 bases, with 5 bases of the junction left unmatched. Per the germline V gene, CDR1 is GTSNPN and CDR2 is SVGIG (reference sequence). The CDR3 is made up of 13 amino acids. The chain's CDR3 is CAWLSGGYTEAFF. CDR3 coding DNA: TGTGCCTGGCTATCAGGGGGCTACACTGAAGCTTTCTTT. Combining the CDR3 with reference TRBV30 and TRBJ1-1 gives the whole variable domain SQTIHQWPATLVQPVGSPLSLECTVEGTSNPNLYWYRQAAGRGLQLLFYSVGIGQISSEVPQNLSASRPQDRQFILSSKKLLLSDSGFYLCAWLSGGYTEAFFGQGTRLTVV.

V is TRBV4-2 and J is TRBJ2-7, with a weak D call TRBD1 (6 bases). Germline CDR1 and CDR2: LGHNA and YNFKEQ. Trimming removed 0 bases from V and 1 base from J, with 13 bases in between. This CDR3 comprises 16 residues. The CDR3: CASSQDPDRSSYEQYF. CDR3 in DNA: TGTGCCAGCAGCCAAGATCCCGACAGGAGTTCCTACGAGCAGTACTTC.

The chain carries TRBV30 and TRBJ2-6; unclear D gene. Germline values: CDR1 GTSNPN, CDR2 SVGIG (reference sequence). V was shortened by 3 bases and J by 4 bases, with 7 bases between the two germline ends. This CDR3 comprises 13 residues. The CDR3 DNA reads as TGTGCCTGGAGGGGCACCGGGGCCAACGTCCTGACTTTC. The encoded protein is CAWRGTGANVLTF.

This clone was observed a single time. V gene TRBV6-5 combines with J gene TRBJ1-1; D remains unclear. The CDR3 totals 15 residues. Trimming stripped 4 bases from V and 0 bases from J, with 12 bases between. Germline values: CDR1 MNHEY, CDR2 SVGAGI. The CDR3 region has the DNA TGTGCCAGCAGTTTTATTCAGGAAATGAACACTGAAGCTTTCTTT. This encodes CASSFIQEMNTEAFF.

The rearrangement joins TRBV5-6 to TRBJ1-2; maybe TRBD1 (5 bases). This CDR3 has 13 amino acids. CDR1 SGHDT and CDR2 YYEEEE come from the germline V gene. Trimming cost V 0 bases and J 2 bases, with 5 bases left between them. CDR3 bases: TGTGCCAGCAGCTTGGAGGGGAACTATGGCTACACCTTC. Amino acid sequence: CASSLEGNYGYTF. The full variable domain, in which reference TRBV5-6 and TRBJ1-2 provide the parts outside the CDR3, is DAGVTQSPTHLIKTRGQQVTLRCSPKSGHDTVSWYQQALGQGPQFIFQYYEEEERQRGNFPDRFSGHQFPNYSSELNVNALLLGDSALYLCASSLEGNYGYTFGSGTRLTVV.